The 15 T cell receptor beta chains reported below all come from one sample, sequenced in a study of chemoradiotherapy in HPV16-positive cancers. Libraries were prepared by immunoSEQ multiplex PCR; TCRdb keeps only in-frame clonotypes and omits some of them. The table lists some 34,000 clones, about 92% of them singletons. Source: blood, taken from a patient who underwent chemoradiotherapy. The receptors come from a human donor with HPV-associated anogenital cancer.

This clone is a singleton in its sample. The V call is TRBV5-1, the J call TRBJ1-6, with TRBD1 matching over 7 bases. Germline values: CDR1 SGHRS, CDR2 YFSETQ. J lost 4 bases, V lost 0 bases, and 4 bases had no gene match. There are 16 residues in the CDR3. CDR3 DNA sequence: TGCGCCAGCAGCTTGGCGATACAGGGGTATAATTCACCCCTCCACTTT. Protein product: CASSLAIQGYNSPLHF.

This CDR3 is CASQAGVSYEQYF. The CDR3 DNA sequence: TGTGCCAGCCAAGCGGGTGTCTCCTACGAGCAGTACTTC. This chain uses TRBV19 with TRBJ2-7; a weak D match, TRBD2 (6 bases). The CDR3 runs 13 residues. V was trimmed by 9 bases and J by 0 bases, leaving 12 bases between them. Germline lookup yields CDR1 LNHDA and CDR2 SQIVND (reference sequence). The complete variable domain, with remaining parts taken from reference TRBV19 and TRBJ2-7, reads DGGITQSPKYLFRKEGQNVTLSCEQNLNHDAMYWYRQDPGQGLRLIYYSQIVNDFQKGDIAEGYSVSREKKESFPLTVTSAQKNPTAFYLCASQAGVSYEQYFGPGTRLTVT.

The CDR3 loop is CASSFQPGRFYGYTF. CDR3 nucleotides: TGTGCCAGCAGCTTTCAACCGGGTCGCTTCTATGGCTACACCTTC. The genes are TRBV7-8 and TRBJ1-2, with D unclear. Germline V lookup: CDR1 SGHVS, CDR2 FQNEAQ. Trimming removed 3 bases from V and 4 bases from J, with 15 bases in between. This CDR3 has 15 residues.

This chain uses TRBV6-6 with TRBJ1-4, with 7 bases identical to TRBD1. The CDR3 has 15 residues. Germline CDR1 MNHNY, CDR2 SVGAGI (reference sequence). The ends lost 6 bases at V and 7 bases at J; junction bases unmatched: 11. The CDR3, as DNA: TGTGCCAGCAGAACAGGGGTTGAGGAGACTGAAAAACTGTTTTTT. It translates to CASRTGVEETEKLFF.

The V and J genes are TRBV11-2 and TRBJ2-2, with D perhaps TRBD1 (5 bases). The CDR3 is 14 amino acids. Germline CDR1 and CDR2: SGHAT and FQNNGV. V dropped 3 bases and J dropped 6 bases, with 11 bases sitting between them. The CDR3 region is CASSFQRQPGELFF. The CDR3 DNA reads as TGTGCCAGCAGCTTCCAAAGACAGCCCGGGGAGCTGTTTTTT.

The chain combines TRBV6-5 with TRBJ2-7, with D perhaps given as TRBD1 or TRBD2 (5 bases each). Germline V CDR1 and CDR2: MNHEY, SVGAGI. The CDR3 is made up of 16 amino acids. V lost 0 bases and J 6 bases, leaving 18 bases between the germline ends. CDR3 in DNA: TGTGCCAGCAGTTACTCGATTGCCGGGGCGGCGGGCGAGCAGTACTTC. Translated: CASSYSIAGAAGEQYF.

The rearrangement links TRBV30 to TRBJ1-4; the D is unclear. This CDR3 is 16 amino acids long. Trimming shortened V by 3 bases and J by 3 bases, and 17 bases separated the two germline ends. Germline V CDR1 and CDR2: GTSNPN, SVGIG (reference sequence). The CDR3 DNA follows: TGTGCCTGGAGCCCCCCCACCGACACACCTAATGAAAAACTGTTTTTT. It translates to CAWSPPTDTPNEKLFF.

The rearrangement links TRBV18 to TRBJ2-7, with a weak D call TRBD2 (6 bases). The CDR3 runs to 12 residues. V lost 4 bases to trimming and J lost 6 bases, with 10 bases between them. CDR1 is KGHSH, CDR2 LQKENI, per germline. DNA of the CDR3: TGTGCCAGCTCACAGTCGGGGGTCGAGCAGTACTTC. Translated: CASSQSGVEQYF. Full variable domain (outside the CDR3, taken from reference TRBV18 and TRBJ2-7): NAGVMQNPRHLVRRRGQEARLRCSPMKGHSHVYWYRQLPEEGLKFMVYLQKENIIDESGMPKERFSAEFPKEGPSILRIQQVVRGDSAAYFCASSQSGVEQYFGPGTRLTVT.

This chain joins TRBV29-1 and TRBJ2-7; 7 nucleotides line up with TRBD1. V lost 6 bases to trimming and J lost 0 bases; unmatched junction nucleotides: 8. Per germline, CDR1 SQVTM and CDR2 ANQGSEA. The CDR3 consists of 14 residues. DNA for the CDR3: TGCAGCGTGGCAAAGGACAGGAACTCCTACGAGCAGTACTTC. Its protein is CSVAKDRNSYEQYF.

This sequence joins TRBV14 and TRBJ1-6; no definite D call. V gave up 0 bases and J gave up 7 bases, with 10 bases separating them. CDR3 length: 15 residues. Per the germline V gene, CDR1 is SGHDN and CDR2 is FVKESK. In nucleotides, the CDR3 is TGTGCCAGCAGCCAAGAGGCTGGAGCGAATTCACCCCTCCACTTT. Its protein is CASSQEAGANSPLHF.

The chain employs TRBV2 and TRBJ1-2; TRBD1 matches at 10 bases. From germline, CDR1 is SNHLY and CDR2 FYNNEI. Trimming at V came to 6 bases and at J to 8 bases, leaving 12 bases not matched to a gene. There are 15 residues in the CDR3. CDR3: CASRPGQGPIRGYTF. CDR3 coding DNA: TGTGCCAGCAGGCCGGGACAGGGGCCCATCCGGGGCTACACCTTC.

This clone was counted between two and nine times. This chain joins TRBV19 and TRBJ2-7; D might be TRBD1 (5 bases). The CDR3 is 13 residues long. V dropped 1 base and J dropped 5 bases, with 9 bases sitting between them. From germline, CDR1 is LNHDA and CDR2 SQIVND (reference sequence). The CDR3 bases are TGTGCCAGTAGTATAGTCGAAGGGGACGAGCAGTACTTC. Translated, it gives CASSIVEGDEQYF.

This chain links TRBV23-1 with TRBJ1-5; D might be TRBD1 (5 bases). TRBV23-1 is designated an ORF whose function remains uncertain. V lost 0 bases and J lost 4, with 16 bases in between. This CDR3 is built from 17 residues. CDR3: CASSQSGPPRRNQPQHF. CDR3 in DNA: TGCGCCAGCAGTCAATCGGGGCCCCCGAGGCGGAATCAGCCCCAGCATTTT.

The CDR3 DNA reads TGTGCCACATCGATGAGGTACGGGGCTCGGAGCACTGAAGCTTTCTTT. Its translation is CATSMRYGARSTEAFF. The rearrangement uses TRBV10-3 and TRBJ1-1; weak D call: TRBD1 (5 bases). V was shortened by 10 bases and J by 4 bases, with 25 bases between the two germline ends. Germline CDR1 ENHRY, CDR2 SYGVKD. CDR3 length: 16 amino acids.

The chain uses TRBV7-9 and TRBJ2-1, with a possible D match to TRBD2 (6 bases). Germline V CDR1 and CDR2: SEHNR, FQNEAQ (reference sequence). V dropped 0 bases and J dropped 6 bases, with 18 bases sitting between them. The CDR3 is made up of 17 amino acids. DNA for the CDR3: TGTGCCAGCAGCTTAGCTACCCGCGGGGCCGTACTCAATGAGCAGTTCTTC. It translates to CASSLATRGAVLNEQFF.